Each of the 22 T cell receptor beta chains below was sequenced from the same sample in a study of blood T cell repertoires in COVID-19 (dated by TCRdb to 2019 to 2021). The library was generated by the immunoSEQ multiplex PCR assay. TCRdb took over this immuneACCESS table, retaining in-frame rearrangements with V and J assigned. Such tables are incomplete; in checked studies, under half of the missing clones stem from an unresolved V gene, and the remainder is unexplained. The sample table holds some 250,000 clones, of which about four fifths were seen once. Together, the top ten hold 7.5% of the sample. The specimen sequenced was peripheral blood. These receptors were taken from a woman aged 80 or older with COVID-19, enrolled during active disease.

The rearrangement joins TRBV5-1 to TRBJ2-5, with a possible D match to TRBD1 (6 bases). The CDR3 is 14 amino acids. The germline V gene has CDR1 SGHRS and CDR2 YFSETQ. The germline V and J ends were trimmed by 4 bases and 2 bases, with 12 bases remaining between them. CDR3 bases: TGCGCCAGCAGCCCCGGGACACAGCAAGAGACCCAGTACTTC. Translated: CASSPGTQQETQYF.

The rearrangement joins TRBV19 to TRBJ2-2, with TRBD2 identical over 7 bases. The trim removed 7 bases at V and 0 bases at J, leaving 5 bases unmatched. CDR3 length: 15 amino acids. The germline CDR1 and CDR2 sequences are LNHDA and SQIVND (reference sequence). CDR3 nucleotides: TGTGCCAGTAAATCTAGCGGCGCGAACACCGGGGAGCTGTTTTTT. Amino acid sequence: CASKSSGANTGELFF.

The gene calls are TRBV7-9 and TRBJ2-5, with D perhaps TRBD2 (6 bases). The CDR3 totals 16 residues. V was trimmed by 6 bases and J by 7 bases, leaving 24 bases between them. Germline lookup yields CDR1 SEHNR and CDR2 FQNEAQ (reference sequence). CDR3: CASSFSPGEAGGTQYF. As DNA, the CDR3 is TGTGCCAGCAGTTTTTCACCGGGAGAAGCTGGGGGGACCCAGTACTTC.

The J gene is TRBJ2-1, the V gene TRBV7-3, with 7 nucleotides matching TRBD2. The CDR3 is 13 amino acids. Trimming cost V 4 bases and J 4 bases; bases outside gene matches: 1. The germline V gene has CDR1 SGHTA and CDR2 FQGTGA. The CDR3 DNA reads TGTGCCAGCAGCTGGCGGGGGTACAATGAGCAGTTCTTC. Its translation: CASSWRGYNEQFF.

This clone was recorded a few times. This chain joins TRBV18 and TRBJ1-6, with a possible D match to TRBD1 (5 bases). Trimming left V 1 base short and J 7 bases short, with 11 bases between. Germline V gene data show CDR1 as KGHSH and CDR2 as LQKENI. The CDR3 runs 15 residues. Here the CDR3 DNA reads TGTGCCAGCTCACCACGGGGGGAGGGGAATTCACCCCTCCACTTT. Translation gives CASSPRGEGNSPLHF.

In its sample, this clone was seen a few times. The same CDR3 can be traced to other DNA sequences in this sample. The chain has TRBV7-9 and TRBJ1-1; D is perhaps TRBD1 (6 bases). The ends were cut back, 2 bases at V and 3 bases at J, with 7 bases in the middle. Germline assignment: CDR1 SEHNR and CDR2 FQNEAQ (reference sequence). This CDR3 is built from 13 residues. The CDR3 DNA is TGTGCCAGCAGCTTATCAGGGGACACTGAAGCTTTCTTT. It codes for CASSLSGDTEAFF. Drawing the rest from reference TRBV7-9 and TRBJ1-1, the complete variable domain is DTGVSQNPRHKITKRGQNVTFRCDPISEHNRLYWYRQTLGQGPEFLTYFQNEAQLEKSRLLSDRFSAERPKGSFSTLEIQRTEQGDSAMYLCASSLSGDTEAFFGQGTRLTVV.

The V call is TRBV2, the J call TRBJ1-6; tentatively, D is TRBD1 (6 bases). CDR1 and CDR2 from the germline V gene are SNHLY and FYNNEI. With 6 bases removed from V and 7 bases from J, the gap between germline ends came to 13 bases. This CDR3 contains 14 residues. CDR3 DNA: TGTGCCAGCAGCCTGGGACAAAAAAATTCACCCCTCCACTTT. Translation: CASSLGQKNSPLHF.

This rearrangement joins TRBV7-3 to TRBJ1-1; D is uncertain. Trimming pared 0 bases from V and 1 base from J, leaving 9 bases between. The CDR3 totals 15 residues. CDR1 and CDR2 (germline): SGHTA, FQGTGA. In DNA, the CDR3 is TGTGCCAGCAGCTTAACAGGGAGCAAGAACACTGAAGCTTTCTTT. It encodes CASSLTGSKNTEAFF. Combining the CDR3 with reference TRBV7-3 and TRBJ1-1 gives the whole variable domain GAGVSQTPSNKVTEKGKYVELRCDPISGHTALYWYRQSLGQGPEFLIYFQGTGAADDSGLPNDRFFAVRPEGSVSTLKIQRTERGDSAVYLCASSLTGSKNTEAFFGQGTRLTVV.

This clone was seen a single time. The chain combines TRBV7-2 with TRBJ1-1; D call uncertain. The CDR3 contains 15 residues. Trimming took off 2 bases at V and 4 bases at J, with 14 bases between the two ends. Germline CDR1 reads SGHTA; CDR2 reads FQGNSA. CDR3 sequence: CASSLPPGHGTEAFF. The CDR3 region has the DNA TGTGCCAGCAGCTTACCCCCTGGGCATGGCACTGAAGCTTTCTTT.

This clone was recorded once. This CDR3 is also generated by other DNA sequences in the sample. The chain employs TRBV9 and TRBJ1-3; the D is unclear. The germline V gene encodes CDR1 SGDLS and CDR2 YYNGEE. Trimming left V 0 bases short and J 0 bases short, with 7 bases between. The CDR3 covers 15 residues. The CDR3 sequence: CASSVEGSSGNTIYF. Here the CDR3 DNA reads TGTGCCAGCAGCGTAGAAGGGAGCTCTGGAAACACCATATATTTT.

The table lists this clone with many counts. V usage is TRBV3-1 (or the pseudogene TRBV3-2) and J usage is TRBJ2-3; TRBD2 matches at 12 bases. There are 14 residues in the CDR3. V lost 4 bases, J lost 6 bases, and 2 bases stayed unmatched. Germline-derived CDR1 and CDR2 are LGHDT and YNNKEL (reference sequence). CDR3 nucleotide sequence: TGTGCCAGCAGCCGGACTAGCGGGAAGGATACGCAGTATTTT. Residues: CASSRTSGKDTQYF.

A word on this clone: Other DNA sequences in this specimen translate into the identical CDR3. CDR3 residues: CSVRDRGNQPQHF. The CDR3 coding sequence is TGCAGCGTAAGGGACAGGGGCAATCAGCCCCAGCATTTT. The chain joins TRBV29-1 to TRBJ1-5; TRBD1 agrees at 9 bases. Germline V gives CDR1 SQVTM, CDR2 ANQGSEA. The CDR3 loop spans 13 amino acids. V was pared by 6 bases and J by 2 bases, with 2 bases of the junction left unmatched.

The V and J genes are TRBV18 and TRBJ1-1; 9 nucleotides match TRBD1. CDR3 size: 16 residues. Germline-derived CDR1 and CDR2 are KGHSH and LQKENI. J gave up 1 base and V 1 base, and 4 bases lay outside the gene matches. The CDR3 protein is CASSPLRTGANTEAFF. DNA for the CDR3: TGTGCCAGCTCACCACTTAGGACAGGGGCGAACACTGAAGCTTTCTTT.

The rearrangement uses TRBV21-1 and TRBJ1-5. TRBV21-1 is described as a pseudogene. The CDR3 has 16 amino acids. Written as DNA, the CDR3 is TGTGCCAGCAGCTCTCCGACGGGACTAAGCAATCAGCCCCAGCATTTT. The encoded protein is CASSSPTGLSNQPQHF.

This clone was seen once. This rearrangement joins TRBV5-4 to TRBJ2-1; TRBD1 matches at 9 bases. J gave up 5 bases and V 5 bases, and 8 bases lay outside the gene matches. Germline V lookup: CDR1 SGHNT, CDR2 YYREEE (reference sequence). The CDR3 extends over 15 amino acids. CDR3: CASRFRDRANNEQFF. The DNA of the CDR3 is TGTGCCAGCAGGTTCCGGGACAGGGCCAACAATGAGCAGTTCTTC.

The V and J genes are TRBV18 and TRBJ1-1; tentative D call: TRBD1 (5 bases). The CDR3 is made up of 14 amino acids. Per germline, CDR1 KGHSH and CDR2 LQKENI. With 3 bases removed from V and 0 bases from J, the gap between germline ends came to 8 bases. The CDR3 spells CASSPDTLNTEAFF. CDR3 coding DNA: TGTGCCAGCTCACCGGACACTCTGAACACTGAAGCTTTCTTT.

This clone has a single count. This chain connects TRBV7-9 to TRBJ2-7; 7 nucleotides align to TRBD1. This CDR3 is built from 15 residues. From germline, CDR1 is SEHNR and CDR2 FQNEAQ (reference sequence). Trimming at V came to 5 bases and at J to 1 base, leaving 8 bases not matched to a gene. DNA for the CDR3: TGTGCCAGCAGCCCCCACAGGGGTGCTTCCTACGAGCAGTACTTC. Its translation: CASSPHRGASYEQYF.

The V and J genes are TRBV18 and TRBJ2-7, with D tentatively TRBD2 (6 bases). Germline assignment: CDR1 KGHSH and CDR2 LQKENI. The CDR3 extends over 15 amino acids. V lost 0 bases, J lost 6 bases, and 15 bases lay in between. The CDR3 protein is CASSPPRGTLSEQYF. The CDR3 DNA sequence: TGTGCCAGCTCACCACCGAGAGGGACTCTCTCCGAGCAGTACTTC.

The chain joins TRBV29-1 to TRBJ1-1; TRBD1 matches 7 bases. Looked up from germline, CDR1 is SQVTM and CDR2 is ANQGSEA. With V trimmed by 4 bases and J by 6 bases, 2 bases remained unmatched. The CDR3 has 11 amino acids. CDR3 DNA: TGCAGCGTTGTCAGGGGGGCTGAAGCTTTCTTT. Its translation: CSVVRGAEAFF.

The rearrangement links TRBV3-1 (or the pseudogene TRBV3-2) to TRBJ1-2; weak D call: TRBD1 (6 bases). Germline V gene lookup returns CDR1 LGHDT and CDR2 YNNKEL (reference sequence). The CDR3 spans 16 residues. V lost 0 bases and J 8 bases, leaving 19 bases between the germline ends. CDR3 in DNA: TGTGCCAGCAGCCAAGATCCCCCAACAGGGTATCGAGGCTACACCTTC. Its translation: CASSQDPPTGYRGYTF.

The V and J genes are TRBV11-2 and TRBJ2-2; 7 bases fit TRBD1. Trimming at V came to 5 bases and at J to 4 bases, leaving 10 bases not matched to a gene. The CDR3 has 16 amino acids. The V gene's germline CDR1 is SGHAT and CDR2 FQNNGV. The DNA for the CDR3 is TGTGCCAGCAGCCCTGGGACAGACCGACCCACCGGGGAGCTGTTTTTT. Protein: CASSPGTDRPTGELFF.

The DNA for the CDR3 is TGTGCCAGCAGCAATGGACTAGCGGGGGGGTCGAACACCGGGGAGCTGTTTTTT. This codes for CASSNGLAGGSNTGELFF. The chain is built from TRBV3-1 (or the pseudogene TRBV3-2) and TRBJ2-2; 15 bases match TRBD2. The CDR3 contains 18 residues. The J segment lost 0 bases and the V segment lost 5 bases, leaving 4 bases of the junction unmatched. Germline CDR1 reads LGHDT; CDR2 reads YNNKEL (reference sequence).